The sample holds a few counts of the clone carrying this TCR beta chain. From germline, CDR1 is SEHNR and CDR2 FQNEAQ (reference sequence). V was trimmed by 5 bases and J by 2 bases, leaving 9 bases between them. The CDR3 consists of 14 residues. These data are taken from a study of OX40 agonist ivuxolimab in advanced cancers. About the research overall: Patients were treated with ivuxolimab, an agonistic anti-OX40 (CD134) antibody. Earlier anti-PD-1, anti-PD-L1 or anti-CTLA-4 therapy was permitted; under 50% had received some. The diagnoses of dose-escalation patients were hepatocellular carcinoma, melanoma, renal cell or head and neck cancer.

TCRdb's table, derived via immunoSEQ multiplex PCR, lists solely in-frame clones and lacks some. The repertoire consists of tens of thousands of clones, with 80% to 85% occurring once and the leading ten covering 27%. The sample here was CD4+ or CD8+ T cells sorted from blood, taken in a trial of the OX40 agonist ivuxolimab. This chain connects TRBV7-9 to TRBJ2-2, with D tentatively TRBD1 (5 bases). The sequence derives from an adult with an advanced solid tumor such as melanoma, head and neck, liver or kidney cancer. The DNA for the CDR3 is TGTGCCAGCAGCCAGACAGAAAACACCGGGGAGCTGTTTTTT. As protein: CASSQTENTGELFF.